A selection of T cell receptor beta chains follows, all from one sample in a study of shared clonotypes between healthy human individuals. Measured with immunoSEQ multiplex PCR; TCRdb has only the in-frame clones, and not every one. The table records roughly 530,000 clones, about 96% of them present only once. The sequenced sample was naive CD4+ T cells sorted from blood. All receptors come from a woman aged 25 to 45 in good health. Each CDR3 is given with its conserved first and last residue. Fields, in order: V gene, J gene, D gene, clone size, CDR3 length, CDR3 protein, CDR3 DNA. A D gene is named only where the DNA matches it firmly. Clone sizes are given selectively: once, few, many, or a class where the clone is expanded.

V: TRBV7-8; J: TRBJ2-1; D: TRBD2; size: NA; length: 16; CDR3: CASSLTLAGEGDEQFF; DNA: TGTGCCAGCAGCTTAACCCTAGCGGGAGAGGGGGATGAGCAGTTCTTC
V: TRBV6-5; J: TRBJ2-4; D: NA; size: NA; length: 15; CDR3: CASSLRGLAKNIQYF; DNA: TGTGCCAGCAGTTTAAGGGGTCTAGCCAAAAACATTCAGTACTTC
V: TRBV27; J: TRBJ1-2; D: NA; size: once; length: 14; CDR3: CASKPTTANYGYTF; DNA: TGTGCCAGTAAACCCACGACAGCTAACTATGGCTACACCTTC
V: TRBV27; J: TRBJ2-1; D: TRBD2; size: once; length: 16; CDR3: CASNTLRLAGGDEQFF; DNA: TGTGCCAGTAATACTCTAAGACTAGCGGGGGGGGATGAGCAGTTCTTC
V: TRBV7-7; J: TRBJ2-1; D: NA; size: NA; length: 15; CDR3: CASSAIPPDYNEQFF; DNA: TGTGCCAGCAGCGCCATCCCCCCAGACTACAATGAGCAGTTCTTC
V: TRBV6-1; J: TRBJ1-3; D: NA; size: NA; length: 16; CDR3: CASSEASRGSGNTIYF; DNA: TGTGCCAGCAGTGAAGCGAGCAGGGGCTCTGGAAACACCATATATTTT
V: TRBV5-1; J: TRBJ2-5; D: NA; size: NA; length: 16; CDR3: CASSPTKLEPTGTQYF; DNA: TGCGCCAGCAGCCCGACCAAGCTTGAACCTACAGGGACCCAGTACTTC
V: TRBV30; J: TRBJ2-7; D: NA; size: NA; length: 14; CDR3: CAWSVGGPGYEQYF; DNA: TGTGCCTGGAGTGTAGGGGGGCCAGGGTACGAGCAGTACTTC
V: TRBV6-1; J: TRBJ1-4; D: NA; size: NA; length: 13; CDR3: CASSTGRVEKLFF; DNA: TGTGCCAGCAGCACAGGGAGAGTGGAAAAACTGTTTTTT
V: TRBV7-9; J: TRBJ1-2; D: NA; size: NA; length: 15; CDR3: CATSLGRTLDGGYTF; DNA: TGTGCCACTTCCCTGGGACGGACTTTGGATGGTGGCTACACCTTC
V: TRBV4-1; J: TRBJ2-7; D: TRBD2; size: NA; length: 17; CDR3: CASSQAGTSGSSYEQYF; DNA: TGCGCCAGCAGCCAAGCCGGGACTAGCGGGAGCTCCTACGAGCAGTACTTC
V: TRBV10-1; J: TRBJ2-1; D: NA; size: NA; length: 15; CDR3: CASSDSGRRYNEQFF; DNA: TGCGCCAGCAGTGACTCGGGGCGGCGGTACAATGAGCAGTTCTTC
V: TRBV28; J: TRBJ1-4; D: TRBD1; size: once; length: 17; CDR3: CASSVTARGLTNEKLFF; DNA: TGTGCCAGCAGTGTCACGGCCAGGGGGCTGACTAATGAAAAACTGTTTTTT
V: TRBV18; J: TRBJ2-7; D: TRBD1; size: NA; length: 16; CDR3: CASQRQGASGRYEQYF; DNA: TGTGCCAGCCAAAGACAGGGGGCAAGCGGGAGATACGAGCAGTACTTC
V: TRBV18; J: TRBJ2-3; D: TRBD2; size: NA; length: 16; CDR3: CASSLLSSGSTDTQYF; DNA: TGTGCCAGCTCACTGCTGTCTAGCGGTAGCACAGATACGCAGTATTTT
V: TRBV28; J: TRBJ2-7; D: TRBD1; size: NA; length: 13; CDR3: CASSLRGRFEQYF; DNA: TGTGCCAGCAGCCTCAGGGGGCGCTTCGAGCAGTACTTC
V: TRBV10-3; J: TRBJ1-1; D: TRBD1; size: NA; length: 14; CDR3: CAISGQGENTEAFF; DNA: TGTGCCATCAGTGGACAGGGGGAGAACACTGAAGCTTTCTTT
V: TRBV5-6; J: TRBJ1-2; D: NA; size: NA; length: 19; CDR3: CASSLFQSVLTASFHGYTF; DNA: TGTGCCAGCAGCTTGTTTCAAAGTGTACTGACAGCGAGTTTCCATGGCTACACCTTC
V: TRBV29-1; J: TRBJ2-3; D: TRBD2; size: NA; length: 15; CDR3: CSVGSGRQSTDTQYF; DNA: TGCAGCGTTGGTAGCGGGAGACAAAGCACAGATACGCAGTATTTT
V: TRBV5-1; J: TRBJ2-1; D: TRBD1; size: NA; length: 16; CDR3: CASRILSGGSYNEQFF; DNA: TGCGCCAGCAGAATTTTGTCAGGGGGCTCCTACAATGAGCAGTTCTTC
V: TRBV18; J: TRBJ1-5; D: NA; size: once; length: 17; CDR3: CASSPGAPSLSNQPQHF; DNA: TGTGCCAGCTCACCCGGGGCACCAAGTTTGAGCAATCAGCCCCAGCATTTT
V: TRBV28; J: TRBJ2-7; D: TRBD2; size: NA; length: 16; CDR3: CASSLSSSGRLYEQYF; DNA: TGTGCCAGCAGTTTATCATCTAGCGGGAGGTTGTACGAGCAGTACTTC
V: TRBV5-1; J: TRBJ2-7; D: NA; size: NA; length: 15; CDR3: CASSLAAGLSYEQYF; DNA: TGCGCCAGCAGCTTGGCCGCAGGGCTCTCCTACGAGCAGTACTTC
V: TRBV28; J: TRBJ2-7; D: NA; size: NA; length: 14; CDR3: CASSLFPGPYEQYF; DNA: TGTGCCAGCAGTTTATTTCCGGGCCCCTACGAGCAGTACTTC
V: TRBV19; J: TRBJ1-2; D: NA; size: NA; length: 14; CDR3: CASSITDPYRGYTF; DNA: TGTGCCAGTAGTATTACAGACCCGTATCGTGGCTACACCTTC
V: TRBV7-2; J: TRBJ2-7; D: TRBD1; size: NA; length: 13; CDR3: CASSLARGWEQYF; DNA: TGTGCCAGCAGCTTAGCCAGGGGGTGGGAGCAGTACTTC
V: TRBV18; J: TRBJ1-1; D: NA; size: NA; length: 13; CDR3: CASSKEGYTEAFF; DNA: TGTGCCAGCTCGAAAGAGGGTTACACTGAAGCTTTCTTT
V: TRBV27; J: TRBJ1-1; D: NA; size: NA; length: 14; CDR3: CASRPTGRNTEAFF; DNA: TGTGCCAGCAGACCCACAGGGAGGAACACTGAAGCTTTCTTT
V: TRBV27; J: TRBJ2-7; D: NA; size: few; length: 14; CDR3: CASKPGLLSYEQYF; DNA: TGTGCCAGCAAACCGGGACTCCTCTCCTACGAGCAGTACTTC
V: TRBV2; J: TRBJ2-2; D: NA; size: NA; length: 15; CDR3: CASSERGVWTGELFF; DNA: TGTGCCAGCAGTGAAAGGGGGGTGTGGACCGGGGAGCTGTTTTTT
V: TRBV5-6; J: TRBJ2-5; D: NA; size: once; length: 15; CDR3: CASREPGHPSGTQYF; DNA: TGTGCCAGCAGGGAGCCGGGACACCCCTCGGGGACCCAGTACTTC
V: TRBV2; J: TRBJ1-4; D: TRBD1; size: NA; length: 15; CDR3: CASSHQGQGEEKLFF; DNA: TGTGCCAGCAGTCACCAGGGACAGGGAGAAGAAAAACTGTTTTTT
V: TRBV9; J: TRBJ1-2; D: TRBD1; size: NA; length: 14; CDR3: CASSPPDRGDGYTF; DNA: TGTGCCAGCAGCCCTCCAGACAGGGGGGATGGCTACACCTTC
V: TRBV6-1; J: TRBJ2-3; D: TRBD2; size: NA; length: 15; CDR3: CASSITSGRTDTQYF; DNA: TGTGCCAGCAGCATTACTAGCGGGAGGACAGATACGCAGTATTTT
V: TRBV4-2; J: TRBJ1-1; D: NA; size: NA; length: 16; CDR3: CASSQDGGSENTEAFF; DNA: TGTGCCAGCAGCCAAGACGGCGGGAGCGAGAACACTGAAGCTTTCTTT
V: TRBV2; J: TRBJ1-5; D: NA; size: NA; length: 15; CDR3: CASSVGGRSNQPQHF; DNA: TGTGCCAGCAGTGTAGGGGGACGGAGCAATCAGCCCCAGCATTTT
V: TRBV29-1; J: TRBJ1-4; D: NA; size: NA; length: 11; CDR3: CSASRGEKLFF; DNA: TGCAGCGCCTCTCGGGGTGAAAAACTGTTTTTT